One and the same sample provided the 28 T cell receptor beta chains below, sequenced in a study of CD8+ T cells in alopecia areata. The authors extracted RNA and reverse transcribed it into cDNA as the sequencing template. Data came from immunoSEQ multiplex PCR; TCRdb stores just in-frame clones and leaves some out. The table has 30,000 to 35,000 clones, around 59% seen once; the top ten hold around 40%. The specimen was NKG2D-high CD8+ T cells sorted from blood. These receptors were taken from a human donor with alopecia areata.

This clone was observed a single time. The rearrangement joins TRBV5-1 to TRBJ2-5; perhaps TRBD1 as D (6 bases). V gave up 0 bases and J gave up 5 bases, with 14 bases separating them. The CDR3 sequence is 15 residues long. Germline CDR1 reads SGHRS; CDR2 reads YFSETQ. The CDR3 region is CASSLVDRGWETQYF. CDR3 coding DNA: TGCGCCAGCAGCTTGGTGGACAGAGGCTGGGAGACCCAGTACTTC.

V usage is TRBV9 and J usage is TRBJ2-2; D is tentatively TRBD1 or TRBD2 (5 bases each). The ends were cut back, 0 bases at V and 5 bases at J, with 17 bases in the middle. This CDR3 contains 17 residues. The germline V gene encodes CDR1 SGDLS and CDR2 YYNGEE. The CDR3 sequence is CASSVGLLGDSTGELFF. The CDR3 nucleotides are TGTGCCAGCAGCGTAGGTCTCCTGGGGGATTCGACCGGGGAGCTGTTTTTT.

This chain links TRBV2 with TRBJ1-1, with a possible D match to TRBD1 (6 bases). Germline lookup yields CDR1 SNHLY and CDR2 FYNNEI. This CDR3 is 14 amino acids long. Trimming removed 2 bases at V and 3 bases at J, with 10 bases between. CDR3: CASSERQGYTEAFF. The CDR3 DNA is TGTGCCAGCAGTGAACGGCAGGGGTACACTGAAGCTTTCTTT.

This chain's CDR3 is CASSLPGGAGSYEQYF. The CDR3 DNA follows: TGCGCCAGCAGCTTGCCCGGGGGGGCCGGGTCCTACGAGCAGTACTTC. This rearrangement joins TRBV5-1 to TRBJ2-7; 8 nucleotides agree with TRBD2. Germline V gene sequence: CDR1 SGHRS, CDR2 YFSETQ. The ends lost 1 base at V and 1 base at J; junction bases unmatched: 7. The CDR3 runs 16 residues.

With respect to this clone: Its ends do not fully match the called genes, so a read error is possible. The chain couples TRBV27 to TRBJ2-7; D gene uncertain. The CDR3 covers 15 residues. Germline V gives CDR1 MNHEY, CDR2 SMNVEV (reference sequence). The CDR3 DNA follows: TGTGCCAGCACCCTGACCATCTACGGAGCAGACGTCATACACTTC. It specifies CASTLTIYGADVIHF.

The chain carries TRBV4-3 and TRBJ1-1; D gene uncertain. CDR3 length: 13 amino acids. Germline CDR1 reads LGHNA; CDR2 reads YSLEER. The germline V and J ends were trimmed by 1 base and 1 base, with 4 bases remaining between them. The CDR3 bases are TGCGCCAGCAGCCAAGCGGCGAACACTGAAGCTTTCTTT. Its protein product is CASSQAANTEAFF.

CDR3 in amino acids: CASSTAGTGGYEQYF. The CDR3 DNA follows: TGCGCCAGCAGCACAGCCGGGACAGGAGGCTACGAGCAGTACTTC. The chain links TRBV5-1 to TRBJ2-7; the match to TRBD1 covers 8 bases. The V gene's germline CDR1 is SGHRS and CDR2 YFSETQ. After removal of 4 bases from V and 3 bases from J, the junction contained 9 bases not matched to a gene. The CDR3 spans 15 residues.

Turning to this clone: Its ends do not fully match the called genes, so a read error is possible. CDR3 residues: CASVTGGNVLTF. The CDR3 DNA reads as TGTGCCAGCGTCACGGGGGGCAACGTCCTGACTTTC. The chain recombines TRBV13 with TRBJ2-6, with TRBD2 matching over 7 bases. Looked up from germline, CDR1 is PRHDT and CDR2 is FYEKMQ (reference sequence). The CDR3 has 12 residues.

The chain is built from TRBV19 and TRBJ1-5; TRBD1 matches 7 bases. CDR1 and CDR2 (germline): LNHDA, SQIVND (reference sequence). The CDR3 spans 15 residues. V shed 3 bases, J shed 7 bases, and the junction held 9 bases outside the gene matches. CDR3 sequence (DNA): TGTGCCAGTAGTATCTTCGACAGGGTTGGACAGCCCCAGCATTTT. Protein: CASSIFDRVGQPQHF.

A few counts support this clone. The chain recombines TRBV28 with TRBJ2-7; no definite D call. V was cut by 3 bases and J by 3 bases, with 9 bases left in between. The CDR3 extends over 13 amino acids. Germline CDR1 reads MDHEN; CDR2 reads SYDVKM. The CDR3 protein is CASSFSSDYEQYF. The CDR3 DNA follows: TGTGCCAGCAGTTTTTCTTCTGACTACGAGCAGTACTTC.

This chain links TRBV15 with TRBJ2-7; the match to TRBD1 covers 7 bases. CDR3 length: 15 residues. CDR1 and CDR2 (germline): LNHNV, YYDKDF (reference sequence). The ends lost 0 bases at V and 4 bases at J; junction bases unmatched: 6. DNA of the CDR3: TGTGCCACCAGCAGAGATAGGACAGGAGATTACGAGCAGTACTTC. The encoded protein is CATSRDRTGDYEQYF.

The chain is built from TRBV25-1 and TRBJ2-7; D is possibly TRBD2 (5 bases). CDR1 is MGHDK, CDR2 SYGVNS, per germline. The CDR3 totals 12 residues. Trimming took off 8 bases at V and 2 bases at J, with 10 bases between the two ends. The CDR3 region is CASVDGAYEQYF. The CDR3 DNA sequence: TGTGCCAGCGTGGACGGGGCCTACGAGCAGTACTTC.

The gene calls are TRBV2 and TRBJ2-5, with D possibly TRBD1 on 5 matching bases. Trimming removed 6 bases from V and 0 bases from J, with 11 bases in between. CDR3 length equals 14 residues. Germline V gene sequence: CDR1 SNHLY, CDR2 FYNNEI. Here the CDR3 DNA reads TGTGCCAGCAGCCAAGGACATAACCAAGAGACCCAGTACTTC. It specifies CASSQGHNQETQYF. The complete variable domain, with remaining parts taken from reference TRBV2 and TRBJ2-5, reads EPEVTQTPSHQVTQMGQEVILRCVPISNHLYFYWYRQILGQKVEFLVSFYNNEISEKSEIFDDQFSVERPDGSNFTLKIRSTKLEDSAMYFCASSQGHNQETQYFGPGTRLLVL.

The chain recombines TRBV7-9 with TRBJ2-2, with TRBD2 matching 10 bases. Per the germline V gene, CDR1 is SEHNR and CDR2 is FQNEAQ (reference sequence). The CDR3 has 16 amino acids. Unmatched junction bases numbered 8, after V lost 5 bases and J lost 5 bases. CDR3 in DNA: TGTGCCAGCAGCCTAGGACTAGCGGTGACTACCGGGGAGCTGTTTTTT. This sequence encodes CASSLGLAVTTGELFF.

The J gene is TRBJ2-1, the V gene TRBV15, with D tentatively TRBD2 (5 bases). There are 14 residues in the CDR3. Germline assignment: CDR1 LNHNV and CDR2 YYDKDF (reference sequence). The ends were cut back, 1 base at V and 6 bases at J, with 10 bases in the middle. The CDR3, as DNA: TGTGCCACCAGCAGAGGGTGGGAGACCAATGAGCAGTTCTTC. Residues: CATSRGWETNEQFF.

The V call is TRBV7-9, the J call TRBJ1-1; a weak D match, TRBD1 (6 bases). This CDR3 has 13 amino acids. The V and J ends lost 8 bases and 11 bases respectively, with 21 bases between them. Germline values: CDR1 SEHNR, CDR2 FQNEAQ (reference sequence). The CDR3 loop reads CASLDTTGPWAFF. Here the CDR3 DNA reads TGTGCCAGCCTGGATACGACAGGCCCCTGGGCTTTCTTT.

The genes are TRBV7-9 and TRBJ1-1; weak D call: TRBD1 (6 bases). The CDR3 is made up of 14 amino acids. The V end lost 4 bases, the J end lost 4 bases, and 13 bases lay between the germline ends. Germline lookup yields CDR1 SEHNR and CDR2 FQNEAQ (reference sequence). CDR3 DNA sequence: TGTGCCAGCAGCTCCGAGGGGGACGGCACTGAAGCTTTCTTT. Its protein is CASSSEGDGTEAFF.

This rearrangement joins TRBV5-6 to TRBJ2-7; D may correspond to TRBD1 or TRBD2 (6 bases each). Germline V gives CDR1 SGHDT, CDR2 YYEEEE. V lost 6 bases, J lost 0 bases, and 13 bases lay in between. The CDR3 is made up of 14 amino acids. The CDR3 region has the DNA TGTGCCAGCACCCGAGGGGGGAGCTCCTACGAGCAGTACTTC. This codes for CASTRGGSSYEQYF. The entire variable domain, with the rest obtained from reference TRBV5-6 and TRBJ2-7, is as follows: DAGVTQSPTHLIKTRGQQVTLRCSPKSGHDTVSWYQQALGQGPQFIFQYYEEEERQRGNFPDRFSGHQFPNYSSELNVNALLLGDSALYLCASTRGGSSYEQYFGPGTRLTVT.

The chain combines TRBV23-1 with TRBJ2-7; D is uncertain. TRBV23-1 is identified as an open reading frame with a role that is uncertain. Trimming stripped 0 bases from V and 12 bases from J, with 15 bases between. The CDR3 totals 13 residues. In DNA, the CDR3 is TGCGCCAGCAGTCAATCGTTCCGAAAATCTCGGTACTTC. This sequence encodes CASSQSFRKSRYF.

The rearrangement links TRBV28 to TRBJ2-1; 11 bases are a match to TRBD2. The CDR3 is made up of 15 amino acids. Germline-derived CDR1 and CDR2 are MDHEN and SYDVKM. The ends lost 6 bases at V and 5 bases at J; junction bases unmatched: 6. CDR3 sequence: CASRPGLAVHNEQFF. For the CDR3, the DNA is TGTGCCAGCAGGCCGGGACTAGCGGTCCACAATGAGCAGTTCTTC.

The chain couples TRBV27 to TRBJ2-2, with 9 bases fitting TRBD1. Germline V gene data show CDR1 as MNHEY and CDR2 as SMNVEV (reference sequence). V was pared by 2 bases and J by 6 bases, with 1 base of the junction left unmatched. The CDR3 has 14 residues. CDR3 sequence: CASSLRTGAGELFF. CDR3 in DNA: TGTGCCAGCAGTTTACGGACAGGGGCCGGGGAGCTGTTTTTT.

The chain is built from TRBV30 and TRBJ1-5; weak D call: TRBD1 (6 bases). V gave up 2 bases and J gave up 3 bases, with 14 bases separating them. Germline CDR1 and CDR2: GTSNPN and SVGIG (reference sequence). This CDR3 has 15 amino acids. CDR3 sequence: CAWSPPDSNNQPQHF. The CDR3 DNA sequence: TGTGCCTGGAGTCCACCGGACAGTAACAATCAGCCCCAGCATTTT.

The rearrangement links TRBV9 to TRBJ1-1, with 7 bases fitting TRBD1. V trimming: 4 bases; J trimming: 4 bases; junction bases outside the gene matches: 4. CDR1 is SGDLS and CDR2 is YYNGEE in the germline V gene. The CDR3 length is 13 residues. CDR3 sequence reads: CASSPQGVTEAFF. CDR3 nucleotide sequence: TGTGCCAGCAGCCCCCAGGGGGTCACTGAAGCTTTCTTT.

This clone was detected only a few times. The genes are TRBV18 and TRBJ2-3; no clear D gene. This CDR3 region has 16 residues. V lost 3 bases, J lost 2 bases, and 15 bases lay in between. Germline V gives CDR1 KGHSH, CDR2 LQKENI. CDR3 in DNA: TGTGCCAGCTCACCCTGGAGCCGTTTTTCCACAGATACGCAGTATTTT. It translates to CASSPWSRFSTDTQYF.

This clone showed up just once. The chain links TRBV4-3 to TRBJ2-1; a possible D gene is TRBD2 (5 bases). Per germline, CDR1 LGHNA and CDR2 YSLEER. This CDR3 contains 16 residues. V was cut by 0 bases and J by 0 bases, with 9 bases left in between. CDR3 sequence (DNA): TGCGCCAGCAGCCAAGACCGAGGGCCCTCCTACAATGAGCAGTTCTTC. It translates to CASSQDRGPSYNEQFF.

V and J are TRBV5-6 and TRBJ2-3; 10 nucleotides align to TRBD1. The CDR3 loop spans 13 amino acids. V shed 6 bases and J 5 bases; nucleotides not matched to a gene: 3. CDR1 is SGHDT, CDR2 YYEEEE, per germline. The CDR3 DNA is TGTGCCAGCAAGGACAGGGGGGTAGATACGCAGTATTTT. Residues: CASKDRGVDTQYF.

The chain employs TRBV21-1 and TRBJ2-7; the table's D call of TRBD1 was not tested on the DNA. TRBV21-1 is shown as a pseudogene. This CDR3 has 15 amino acids. The DNA of the CDR3 is TGTGCCAGCAGCAAAGGGACAGGGGCAACCTACGAGCAGTACTTC. Translated: CASSKGTGATYEQYF.

J is TRBJ2-7 and V is TRBV28, with TRBD2 as a possible D gene (6 bases). Per the germline V gene, CDR1 is MDHEN and CDR2 is SYDVKM. The V and J ends lost 1 base and 5 bases respectively, with 15 bases between them. This CDR3 spans 15 amino acids. DNA of the CDR3: TGTGCCAGCAGTTTATCCCGGACCGGGAGCGACGAGCAGTACTTC. Encoded protein: CASSLSRTGSDEQYF.